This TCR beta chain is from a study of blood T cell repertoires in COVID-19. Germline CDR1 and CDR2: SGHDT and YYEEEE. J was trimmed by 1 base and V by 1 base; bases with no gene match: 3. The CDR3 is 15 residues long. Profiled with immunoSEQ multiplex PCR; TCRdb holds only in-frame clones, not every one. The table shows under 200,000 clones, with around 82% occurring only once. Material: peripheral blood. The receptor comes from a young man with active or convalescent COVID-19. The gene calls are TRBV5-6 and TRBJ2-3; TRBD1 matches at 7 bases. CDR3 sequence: CASSLYGTGTDTQYF. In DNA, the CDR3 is TGTGCCAGCAGCTTGTACGGGACAGGCACAGATACGCAGTATTTT.